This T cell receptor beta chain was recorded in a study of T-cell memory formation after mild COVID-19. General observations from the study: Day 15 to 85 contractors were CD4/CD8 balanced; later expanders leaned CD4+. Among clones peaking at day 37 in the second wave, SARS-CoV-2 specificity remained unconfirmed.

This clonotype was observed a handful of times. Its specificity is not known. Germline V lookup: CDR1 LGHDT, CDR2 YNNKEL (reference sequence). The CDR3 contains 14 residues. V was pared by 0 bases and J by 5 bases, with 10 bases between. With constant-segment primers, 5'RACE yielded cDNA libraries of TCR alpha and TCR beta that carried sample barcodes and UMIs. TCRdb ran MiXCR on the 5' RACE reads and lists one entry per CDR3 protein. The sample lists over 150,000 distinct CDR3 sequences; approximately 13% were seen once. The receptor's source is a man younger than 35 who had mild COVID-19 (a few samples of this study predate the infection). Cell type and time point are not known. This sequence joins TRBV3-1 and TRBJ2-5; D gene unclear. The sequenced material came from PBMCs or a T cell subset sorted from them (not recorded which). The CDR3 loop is CASSQDLGRETQYF. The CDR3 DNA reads TGTGCCAGCAGCCAAGACTTAGGGCGGGAGACCCAGTACTTC.